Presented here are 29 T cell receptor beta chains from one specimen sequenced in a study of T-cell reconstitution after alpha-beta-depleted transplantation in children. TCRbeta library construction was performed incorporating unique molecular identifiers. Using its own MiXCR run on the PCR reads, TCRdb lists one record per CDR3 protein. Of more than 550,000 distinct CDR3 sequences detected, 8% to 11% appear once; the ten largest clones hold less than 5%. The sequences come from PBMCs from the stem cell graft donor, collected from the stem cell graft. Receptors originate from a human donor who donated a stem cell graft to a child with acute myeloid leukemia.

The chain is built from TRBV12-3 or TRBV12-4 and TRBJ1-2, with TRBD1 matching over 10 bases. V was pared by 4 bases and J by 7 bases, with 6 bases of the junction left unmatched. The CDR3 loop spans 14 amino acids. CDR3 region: CASSSSTGGGGYTF. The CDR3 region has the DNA TGTGCCAGCAGTTCGTCGACAGGGGGCGGTGGCTACACCTTC.

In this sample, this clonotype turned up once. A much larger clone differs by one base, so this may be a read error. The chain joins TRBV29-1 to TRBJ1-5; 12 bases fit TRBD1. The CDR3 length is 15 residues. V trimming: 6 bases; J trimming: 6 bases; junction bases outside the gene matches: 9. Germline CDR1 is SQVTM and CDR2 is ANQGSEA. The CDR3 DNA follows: TGCAGCGTAGCCGGGACAGGGGGCCTGGGTCAGCCCCAGCATTTT. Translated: CSVAGTGGLGQPQHF.

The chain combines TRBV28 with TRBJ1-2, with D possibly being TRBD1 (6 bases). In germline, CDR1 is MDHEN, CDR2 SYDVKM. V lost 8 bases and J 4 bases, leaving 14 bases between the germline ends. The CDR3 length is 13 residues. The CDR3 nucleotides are TGTGCCAGCGGCAAACAGGGAACCTATGGCTACACCTTC. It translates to CASGKQGTYGYTF.

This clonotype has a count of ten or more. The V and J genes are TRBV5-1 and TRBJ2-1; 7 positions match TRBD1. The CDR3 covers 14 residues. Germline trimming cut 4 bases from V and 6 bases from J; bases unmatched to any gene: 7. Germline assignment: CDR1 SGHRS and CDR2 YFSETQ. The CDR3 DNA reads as TGCGCCAGCAGCCCGCTTGAGGGGGCCAATGAGCAGTTCTTC. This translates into CASSPLEGANEQFF. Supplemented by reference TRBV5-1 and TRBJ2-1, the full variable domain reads KAGVTQTPRYLIKTRGQQVTLSCSPISGHRSVSWYQQTPGQGLQFLFEYFSETQRNKGNFPGRFSGRQFSNSRSEMNVSTLELGDSALYLCASSPLEGANEQFFGPGTRLTVL.

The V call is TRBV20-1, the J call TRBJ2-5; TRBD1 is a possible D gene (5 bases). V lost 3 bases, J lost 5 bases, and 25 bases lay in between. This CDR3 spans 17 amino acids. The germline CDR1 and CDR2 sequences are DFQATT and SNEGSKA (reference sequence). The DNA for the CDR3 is TGCAGTGCTAGCCCCATCGGACAACCCGAAGGTTGGGAGACCCAGTACTTC. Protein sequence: CSASPIGQPEGWETQYF.

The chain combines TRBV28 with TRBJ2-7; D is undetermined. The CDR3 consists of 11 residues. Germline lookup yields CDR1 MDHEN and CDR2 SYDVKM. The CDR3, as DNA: TGTGCGGTAGATCCCAACTACGAGCAGTACTTC. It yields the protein CAVDPNYEQYF.

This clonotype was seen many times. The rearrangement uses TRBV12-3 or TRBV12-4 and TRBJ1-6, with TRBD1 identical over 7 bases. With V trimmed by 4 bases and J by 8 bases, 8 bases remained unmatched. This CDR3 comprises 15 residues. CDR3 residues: CASSSRDSEHSPLHF. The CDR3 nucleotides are TGTGCCAGCAGTTCCCGGGACAGCGAACATTCACCCCTCCACTTT.

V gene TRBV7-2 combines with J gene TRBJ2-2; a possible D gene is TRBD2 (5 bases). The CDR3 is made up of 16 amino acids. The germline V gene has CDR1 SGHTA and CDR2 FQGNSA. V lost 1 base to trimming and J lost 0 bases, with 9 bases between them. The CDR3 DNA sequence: TGTGCCAGCAGCTTAGAGGGAGCCACGAACACCGGGGAGCTGTTTTTT. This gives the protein CASSLEGATNTGELFF.

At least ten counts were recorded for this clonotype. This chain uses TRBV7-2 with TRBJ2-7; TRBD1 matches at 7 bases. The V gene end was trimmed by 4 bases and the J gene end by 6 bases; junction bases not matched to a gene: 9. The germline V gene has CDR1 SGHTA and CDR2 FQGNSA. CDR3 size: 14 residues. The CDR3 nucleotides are TGTGCCAGCAGCTCAACCGGGACAGTGGGCGAGCAGTACTTC. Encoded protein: CASSSTGTVGEQYF.

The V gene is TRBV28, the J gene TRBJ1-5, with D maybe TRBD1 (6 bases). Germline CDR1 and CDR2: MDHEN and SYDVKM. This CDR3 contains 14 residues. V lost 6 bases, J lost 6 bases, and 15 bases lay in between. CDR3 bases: TGTGCCAGCAGAAAGACAGGCGGGGCTCAGCCCCAGCATTTT. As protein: CASRKTGGAQPQHF.

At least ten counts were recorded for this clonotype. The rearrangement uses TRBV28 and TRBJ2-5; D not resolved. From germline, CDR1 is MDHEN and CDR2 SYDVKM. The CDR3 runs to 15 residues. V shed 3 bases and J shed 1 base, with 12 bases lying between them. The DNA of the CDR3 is TGTGCCAGCAGTTTCACCTTCATGGGCCAAGAGACCCAGTACTTC. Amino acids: CASSFTFMGQETQYF.

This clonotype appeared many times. This CDR3 reads CASPGTSYEQYF. CDR3 nucleotide sequence: TGTGCCAGCCCAGGTACCTCTTACGAGCAGTACTTC. The rearrangement joins TRBV9 to TRBJ2-7; D ambiguous. V lost 7 bases and J 4 bases, leaving 12 bases between the germline ends. CDR3 length: 12 residues. CDR1 is SGDLS, CDR2 YYNGEE, per germline. Drawing the rest from reference TRBV9 and TRBJ2-7, the complete variable domain is DSGVTQTPKHLITATGQRVTLRCSPRSGDLSVYWYQQSLDQGLQFLIQYYNGEERAKGNILERFSAQQFPDLHSELNLSSLELGDSALYFCASPGTSYEQYFGPGTRLTVT.

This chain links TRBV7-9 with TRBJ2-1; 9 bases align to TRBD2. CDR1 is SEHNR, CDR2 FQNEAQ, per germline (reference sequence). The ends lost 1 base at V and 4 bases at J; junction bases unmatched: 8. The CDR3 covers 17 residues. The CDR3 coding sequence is TGTGCCAGCAGCTTAGAAGTCGGCGGGAGGGAGTACAATGAGCAGTTCTTC. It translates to CASSLEVGGREYNEQFF. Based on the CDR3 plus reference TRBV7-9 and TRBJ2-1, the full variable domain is DTGVSQNPRHKITKRGQNVTFRCDPISEHNRLYWYRQTLGQGPEFLTYFQNEAQLEKSRLLSDRFSAERPKGSFSTLEIQRTEQGDSAMYLCASSLEVGGREYNEQFFGPGTRLTVL.

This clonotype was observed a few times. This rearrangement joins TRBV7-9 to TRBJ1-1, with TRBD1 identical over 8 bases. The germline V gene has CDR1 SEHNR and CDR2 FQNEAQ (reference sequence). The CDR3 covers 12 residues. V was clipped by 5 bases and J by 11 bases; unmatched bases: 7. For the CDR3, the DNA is TGTGCCAGCAGCCAGGAACAGGGGGTGGCTTTCTTT. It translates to CASSQEQGVAFF.

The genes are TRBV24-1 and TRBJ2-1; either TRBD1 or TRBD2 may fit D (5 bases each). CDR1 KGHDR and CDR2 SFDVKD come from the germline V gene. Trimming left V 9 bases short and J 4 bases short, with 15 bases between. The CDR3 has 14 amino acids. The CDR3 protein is CATEDIGAYNEQFF. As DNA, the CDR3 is TGTGCCACCGAAGATATCGGGGCTTACAATGAGCAGTTCTTC.

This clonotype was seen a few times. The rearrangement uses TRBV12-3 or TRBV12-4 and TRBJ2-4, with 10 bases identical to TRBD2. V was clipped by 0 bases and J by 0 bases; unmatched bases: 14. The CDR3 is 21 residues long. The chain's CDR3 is CASSLAPVGVAGGLAKNIQYF. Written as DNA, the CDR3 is TGTGCCAGCAGTTTAGCCCCTGTCGGGGTAGCGGGAGGTCTAGCCAAAAACATTCAGTACTTC.

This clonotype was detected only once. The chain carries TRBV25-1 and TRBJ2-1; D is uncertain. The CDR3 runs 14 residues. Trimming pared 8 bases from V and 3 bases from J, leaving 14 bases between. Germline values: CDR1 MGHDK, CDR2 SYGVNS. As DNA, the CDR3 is TGTGCCAGCGGCCCCGGGCCCAGCTACAATGAGCAGTTCTTC. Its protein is CASGPGPSYNEQFF.

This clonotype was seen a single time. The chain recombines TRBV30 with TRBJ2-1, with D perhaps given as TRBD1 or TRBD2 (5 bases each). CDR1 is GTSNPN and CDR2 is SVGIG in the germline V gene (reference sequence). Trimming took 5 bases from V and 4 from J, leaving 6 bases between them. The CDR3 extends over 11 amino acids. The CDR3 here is CAWGTYNEQFF. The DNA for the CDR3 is TGTGCCTGGGGGACGTACAATGAGCAGTTCTTC.

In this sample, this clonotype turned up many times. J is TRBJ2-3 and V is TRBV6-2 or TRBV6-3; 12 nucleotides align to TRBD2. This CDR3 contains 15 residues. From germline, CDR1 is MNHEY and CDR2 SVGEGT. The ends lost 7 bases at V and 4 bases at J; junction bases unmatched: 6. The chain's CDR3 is CASTATSGSADTQYF. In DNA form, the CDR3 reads TGTGCCAGCACTGCGACTAGCGGGAGTGCAGATACGCAGTATTTT.

CDR3 protein: CASSSNRDMQQYF. The CDR3 nucleotides are TGTGCCAGCAGCTCGAACCGGGACATGCAGCAGTACTTC. V usage is TRBV7-3 and J usage is TRBJ2-7; tentative D call: TRBD1 (6 bases). The V gene lost 4 bases and the J gene lost 8 bases, with 15 bases spanning the gap. The germline gives CDR1 SGHTA, CDR2 FQGTGA. There are 13 residues in the CDR3.

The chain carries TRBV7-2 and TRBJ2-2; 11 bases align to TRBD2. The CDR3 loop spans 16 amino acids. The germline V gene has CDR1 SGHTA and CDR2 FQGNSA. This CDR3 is CAISGRAWWGTGELFF. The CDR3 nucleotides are TGTGCAATTAGCGGGAGGGCCTGGTGGGGGACCGGGGAGCTGTTTTTT.

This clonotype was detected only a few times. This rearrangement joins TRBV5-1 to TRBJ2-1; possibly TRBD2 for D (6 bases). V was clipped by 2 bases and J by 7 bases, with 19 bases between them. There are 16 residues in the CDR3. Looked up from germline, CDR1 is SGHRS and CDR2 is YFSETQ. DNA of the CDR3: TGCGCCAGCAGCTTACCTGCGGGACCTTGGGGGAATGAGCAGTTCTTC. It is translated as CASSLPAGPWGNEQFF.

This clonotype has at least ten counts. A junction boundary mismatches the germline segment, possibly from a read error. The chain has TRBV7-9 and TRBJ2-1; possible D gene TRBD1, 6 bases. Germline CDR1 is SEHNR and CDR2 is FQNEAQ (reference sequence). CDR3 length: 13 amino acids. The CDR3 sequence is CASSLEGRQAKDF. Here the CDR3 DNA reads TGTGCCAGCAGCTTAGAAGGTCGACAGGCCAAAGACTTC.

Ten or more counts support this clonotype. The CDR3 sequence: CASRSTANEQFF. Written as DNA, the CDR3 is TGTGCCAGCAGATCCACGGCCAATGAGCAGTTCTTC. V and J are TRBV11-1 and TRBJ2-1; no clear D. The germline CDR1 and CDR2 sequences are SGHAT and FQDESV (reference sequence). The CDR3 extends over 12 amino acids. Trimming cost V 6 bases and J 6 bases, with 9 bases left between them.

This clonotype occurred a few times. CDR3 residues: CASSQDLGNPYEQYF. The CDR3 nucleotides read TGTGCCAGCAGCCAAGATCTGGGAAATCCCTACGAGCAGTACTTC. V and J are TRBV4-2 and TRBJ2-7; no clear D gene. The CDR3 is 15 residues long. V was pared by 0 bases and J by 2 bases, with 11 bases between. CDR1 and CDR2 from the germline V gene are LGHNA and YNFKEQ.

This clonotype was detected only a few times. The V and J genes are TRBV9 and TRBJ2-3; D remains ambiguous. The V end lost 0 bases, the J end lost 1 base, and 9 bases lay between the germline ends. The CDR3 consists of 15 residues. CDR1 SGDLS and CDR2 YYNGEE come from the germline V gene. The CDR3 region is CASSVALGGTDTQYF. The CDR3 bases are TGTGCCAGCAGCGTAGCTCTAGGCGGCACAGATACGCAGTATTTT.

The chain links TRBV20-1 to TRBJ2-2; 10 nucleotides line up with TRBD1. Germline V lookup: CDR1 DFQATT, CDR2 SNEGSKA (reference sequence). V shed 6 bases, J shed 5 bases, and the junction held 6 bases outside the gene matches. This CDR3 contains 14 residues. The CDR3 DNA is TGCAGTGCCAGACAGGGGGCTAGTACCGGGGAGCTGTTTTTT. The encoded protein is CSARQGASTGELFF.

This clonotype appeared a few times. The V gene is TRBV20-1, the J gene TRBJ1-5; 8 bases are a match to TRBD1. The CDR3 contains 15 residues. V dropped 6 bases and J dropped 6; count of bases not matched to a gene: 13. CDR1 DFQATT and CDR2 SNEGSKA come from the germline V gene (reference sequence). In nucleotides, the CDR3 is TGCAGTGCAAAATTCAGCCCAGGGGGCGGTCAGCCCCAGCATTTT. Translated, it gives CSAKFSPGGGQPQHF.

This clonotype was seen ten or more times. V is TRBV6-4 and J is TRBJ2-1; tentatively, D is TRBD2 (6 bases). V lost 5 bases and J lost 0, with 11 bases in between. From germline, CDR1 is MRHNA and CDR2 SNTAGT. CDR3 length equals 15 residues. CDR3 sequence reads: CASSKEEGSYNEQFF. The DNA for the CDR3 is TGTGCCAGCAGTAAGGAGGAGGGCTCCTACAATGAGCAGTTCTTC.